These 25 T cell receptor beta chains were sequenced from one sample in a study of cytomegalovirus exposure and HLA in healthy donors (dated by TCRdb to about 2017). The library was produced with the immunoSEQ multiplex PCR assay. For the multiplex PCR, a mixture combining 60 forward primers for TCR Vbeta segments and 13 reverse primers for TCR Jbeta segments was used. This immuneACCESS table, as held by TCRdb, lists in-frame sequences with V and J called but not all clones. Of the missing ones, under half trace to an unresolved V gene in checked studies; the others have no known cause. Within this sample are about 130,000 clones, with about three quarters of them counted one time only. Approximately 3.8% of the sample is held by the ten biggest clonotypes. The material sequenced was PBMCs. The receptor set was obtained from a male donor in good health and CMV-seronegative.

The chain employs TRBV4-2 and TRBJ1-1; D is perhaps TRBD1 (5 bases). Trimming took 3 bases from V and 0 from J, leaving 11 bases between them. CDR3 length equals 15 residues. Germline V gene data show CDR1 as LGHNA and CDR2 as YNFKEQ. The CDR3 sequence is CASSQWRQLNTEAFF. The CDR3 nucleotides are TGTGCCAGCAGCCAGTGGAGACAGCTGAACACTGAAGCTTTCTTT.

The chain links TRBV5-1 to TRBJ1-6; no definite D call. Trimming left V 3 bases short and J 8 bases short, with 9 bases between. This CDR3 contains 13 residues. Germline V gene sequence: CDR1 SGHRS, CDR2 YFSETQ. The chain's CDR3 is CASSWEGDSPLHF. Here the CDR3 DNA reads TGCGCCAGCAGCTGGGAGGGCGATTCACCCCTCCACTTT.

V and J are TRBV12-2 and TRBJ2-2; the table gives TRBD1 as D, unverified against the DNA. TRBV12-2 has pseudogene status. The CDR3 sequence is 13 residues long. CDR3 residues: CASRPRQAGELFF. CDR3 nucleotide sequence: TGTGCAAGTCGCCCACGACAGGCCGGGGAGCTGTTTTTT.

The chain links TRBV7-9 to TRBJ2-6, with D possibly matching TRBD1 (6 bases). This CDR3 region has 18 residues. V shed 3 bases and J shed 0 bases, with 15 bases lying between them. CDR1 is SEHNR, CDR2 FQNEAQ, per germline (reference sequence). CDR3 residues: CASSLYGGLYSGANVLTF. The CDR3 coding sequence is TGTGCCAGCAGCTTGTATGGGGGCCTATACTCTGGGGCCAACGTCCTGACTTTC.

The rearrangement uses TRBV19 and TRBJ1-2; 9 bases agree with TRBD1. This CDR3 comprises 16 residues. Germline CDR1 and CDR2: LNHDA and SQIVND (reference sequence). With V trimmed by 6 bases and J by 0 bases, 8 bases remained unmatched. The CDR3 nucleotides are TGTGCCAGTAGCCCGGACAGGGGCTATTCTAACTATGGCTACACCTTC. This translates into CASSPDRGYSNYGYTF.

This chain links TRBV7-3 with TRBJ2-7, with 10 bases that match TRBD1. The CDR3 spans 15 residues. V lost 2 bases, J lost 1 base, and 2 bases stayed unmatched. Germline V gene lookup returns CDR1 SGHTA and CDR2 FQGTGA. CDR3 DNA sequence: TGTGCCAGCAGCTTAGGGGGACAGGGGTCCTACGAGCAGTACTTC. It translates to CASSLGGQGSYEQYF. The full variable domain, its missing parts supplied by reference TRBV7-3 and TRBJ2-7, is GAGVSQTPSNKVTEKGKYVELRCDPISGHTALYWYRQSLGQGPEFLIYFQGTGAADDSGLPNDRFFAVRPEGSVSTLKIQRTERGDSAVYLCASSLGGQGSYEQYFGPGTRLTVT.

The chain recombines TRBV19 with TRBJ2-7, with D maybe TRBD2 (6 bases). V was pared by 7 bases and J by 1 base, with 14 bases between. The CDR3 is 14 residues long. Looked up from germline, CDR1 is LNHDA and CDR2 is SQIVND (reference sequence). The CDR3 loop is CASKAGKGSYEQYF. The CDR3 nucleotides are TGTGCCAGTAAAGCGGGTAAGGGTTCCTACGAGCAGTACTTC.

V usage is TRBV9 and J usage is TRBJ1-1; D is ambiguous. The CDR3 sequence is 16 residues long. The germline V gene encodes CDR1 SGDLS and CDR2 YYNGEE. V was pared by 0 bases and J by 0 bases, with 12 bases between. CDR3 in amino acids: CASSVGGRQLNTEAFF. The CDR3 DNA reads as TGTGCCAGCAGCGTAGGAGGGCGACAACTGAACACTGAAGCTTTCTTT. The variable domain in full, with the rest retrieved from reference TRBV9 and TRBJ1-1, is DSGVTQTPKHLITATGQRVTLRCSPRSGDLSVYWYQQSLDQGLQFLIQYYNGEERAKGNILERFSAQQFPDLHSELNLSSLELGDSALYFCASSVGGRQLNTEAFFGQGTRLTVV.

This chain links TRBV9 with TRBJ2-6, with D possibly TRBD2 on 6 matching bases. Trimming removed 0 bases from V and 2 bases from J, with 6 bases in between. CDR3 length: 15 amino acids. Germline assignment: CDR1 SGDLS and CDR2 YYNGEE. CDR3 DNA sequence: TGTGCCAGCAGCGTAGGCGGGGCTGGGGCCAACGTCCTGACTTTC. Its protein product is CASSVGGAGANVLTF.

The chain combines TRBV18 with TRBJ2-7; 16 positions agree with TRBD2. The germline gives CDR1 KGHSH, CDR2 LQKENI. V trimming: 0 bases; J trimming: 6 bases; junction bases outside the gene matches: 8. CDR3 size: 18 residues. CDR3 in amino acids: CASSPPGLAGGLQVEQYF. CDR3 DNA: TGTGCCAGCTCACCACCGGGACTAGCGGGGGGGCTTCAGGTCGAGCAGTACTTC.

This clone was seen once. The chain combines TRBV9 with TRBJ2-3; D possibly corresponds to TRBD2 (5 bases). Per the germline V gene, CDR1 is SGDLS and CDR2 is YYNGEE. This CDR3 is built from 17 residues. Trimming took off 6 bases at V and 0 bases at J, with 20 bases between the two ends. The CDR3: CASNRELQNPSTDTQYF. The CDR3 DNA is TGTGCCAGCAACCGGGAACTTCAAAATCCTAGCACAGATACGCAGTATTTT.

The rearrangement uses TRBV29-1 and TRBJ1-1, with D possibly matching TRBD1 (5 bases). Trimming removed 7 bases from V and 5 bases from J, with 11 bases in between. From germline, CDR1 is SQVTM and CDR2 ANQGSEA. The CDR3 has 11 amino acids. CDR3 in amino acids: CSGGDGTEAFF. In DNA, the CDR3 is TGCAGCGGGGGGGACGGGACTGAAGCTTTCTTT.

The genes are TRBV4-3 and TRBJ2-1, with 13 positions matching TRBD2. CDR3 length: 18 amino acids. V shed 1 base, J shed 9 bases, and the junction held 12 bases outside the gene matches. Per germline, CDR1 LGHNA and CDR2 YSLEER. CDR3 DNA sequence: TGCGCCAGCAGCCAAGCGAGACAACTAGCGGGGGGGCCCTTTGAGCAGTTCTTC. This gives the protein CASSQARQLAGGPFEQFF.

The chain uses TRBV29-1 and TRBJ1-1, with 7 bases matching TRBD1. In germline, CDR1 is SQVTM, CDR2 ANQGSEA. CDR3 length equals 14 residues. V lost 6 bases to trimming and J lost 1 base; unmatched junction nucleotides: 8. The DNA of the CDR3 is TGCAGCGTGGTACCGGGACAGACGAACACTGAAGCTTTCTTT. It is translated as CSVVPGQTNTEAFF.

The chain carries TRBV29-1 and TRBJ2-3, with TRBD2 as a possible D gene (5 bases). Trimming pared 3 bases from V and 3 bases from J, leaving 10 bases between. CDR1 is SQVTM, CDR2 ANQGSEA, per germline. The CDR3 totals 13 residues. DNA for the CDR3: TGCAGCGTTGAGTCCAGCGGTACAGATACGCAGTATTTT. This gives the protein CSVESSGTDTQYF.

The V and J genes are TRBV6-1 and TRBJ2-4; D uncertain. Germline V gives CDR1 MNHNS, CDR2 SASEGT. Trimming shortened V by 0 bases and J by 0 bases, and 6 bases separated the two germline ends. The CDR3 runs to 15 residues. The CDR3 sequence is CASSEASLAKNIQYF. In DNA form, the CDR3 reads TGTGCCAGCAGTGAAGCTAGTCTAGCCAAAAACATTCAGTACTTC.

This chain connects TRBV30 to TRBJ2-7, with TRBD2 identical over 10 bases. After removal of 0 bases from V and 6 bases from J, the junction contained 2 bases not matched to a gene. Germline V gene sequence: CDR1 GTSNPN, CDR2 SVGIG (reference sequence). The CDR3 is 13 residues long. The CDR3 sequence: CAWSVLAGVEQYF. The CDR3, as DNA: TGTGCCTGGAGTGTCCTAGCGGGAGTCGAGCAGTACTTC. Filled out from reference TRBV30 and TRBJ2-7, the complete variable domain reads SQTIHQWPATLVQPVGSPLSLECTVEGTSNPNLYWYRQAAGRGLQLLFYSVGIGQISSEVPQNLSASRPQDRQFILSSKKLLLSDSGFYLCAWSVLAGVEQYFGPGTRLTVT.

The chain combines TRBV28 with TRBJ2-3, with TRBD2 matching over 10 bases. V trimming: 4 bases; J trimming: 7 bases; junction bases outside the gene matches: 14. The CDR3 consists of 17 residues. Germline V gives CDR1 MDHEN, CDR2 SYDVKM. As DNA, the CDR3 is TGTGCCAGCAGTTCCCAGTCGGGCTTACTAGCGGGACATACGCAGTATTTT. It translates to CASSSQSGLLAGHTQYF. Combining the CDR3 with reference TRBV28 and TRBJ2-3 gives the whole variable domain DVKVTQSSRYLVKRTGEKVFLECVQDMDHENMFWYRQDPGLGLRLIYFSYDVKMKEKGDIPEGYSVSREKKERFSLILESASTNQTSMYLCASSSQSGLLAGHTQYFGPGTRLTVL.

This clone was detected only once. DNA for the CDR3: TGTGCCAGCAGCTTTGACATGAATCAGCCCCAGCATTTT. Translated: CASSFDMNQPQHF. The chain joins TRBV5-5 to TRBJ1-5; D ambiguous. CDR1 and CDR2 (germline): SGHKS, YYEKEE (reference sequence). This CDR3 is 13 amino acids long. Trimming left V 2 bases short and J 4 bases short, with 7 bases between.

The V call is TRBV7-3, the J call TRBJ2-1; TRBD1 agrees at 7 bases. V was pared by 1 base and J by 8 bases, with 2 bases of the junction left unmatched. This CDR3 is 13 amino acids long. Germline values: CDR1 SGHTA, CDR2 FQGTGA. CDR3 bases: TGTGCCAGCAGCTTAAAGGGGGCCGATGAGCAGTTCTTC. Encoded protein: CASSLKGADEQFF.

This clone was recorded only once. The gene calls are TRBV7-2 and TRBJ1-4, with a weak D call TRBD1 (5 bases). This CDR3 has 14 amino acids. Germline V lookup: CDR1 SGHTA, CDR2 FQGNSA. V was cut by 5 bases and J by 5 bases, with 12 bases left in between. CDR3 sequence (DNA): TGTGCCAGCAGCCCAAACGGGGGGAATGAAAAACTGTTTTTT. Protein sequence: CASSPNGGNEKLFF.

V usage is TRBV19 and J usage is TRBJ1-1, with 9 bases identical to TRBD1. V gave up 6 bases and J gave up 7 bases; unmatched junction bases: 9. CDR3 size: 14 residues. Germline values: CDR1 LNHDA, CDR2 SQIVND (reference sequence). The CDR3 region has the DNA TGTGCCAGTAGAGTCACAGGGGGCCGGGTTGAAGCTTTCTTT. Translation: CASRVTGGRVEAFF.

The V and J genes are TRBV7-9 and TRBJ2-1; TRBD1 agrees at 7 bases. The CDR3 sequence is 16 residues long. V shed 5 bases and J 3 bases; nucleotides not matched to a gene: 10. Germline V CDR1 and CDR2: SEHNR, FQNEAQ (reference sequence). The CDR3: CASSPSQGQGYNEQFF. The CDR3 DNA is TGTGCCAGCAGCCCTTCACAGGGGCAGGGCTACAATGAGCAGTTCTTC.

This chain joins TRBV5-1 and TRBJ2-7; 9 bases are shared with TRBD1. V trimming: 4 bases; J trimming: 1 base; junction bases outside the gene matches: 6. Per the germline V gene, CDR1 is SGHRS and CDR2 is YFSETQ. CDR3 length: 15 residues. CDR3: CASSRDRDLSYEQYF. The DNA for the CDR3 is TGCGCCAGCAGCCGGGACAGGGACCTTTCCTACGAGCAGTACTTC.

The rearrangement uses TRBV9 and TRBJ1-1, with 8 positions matching TRBD1. The germline gives CDR1 SGDLS, CDR2 YYNGEE. Losses at the gene ends were 4 bases for V and 5 bases for J; bases not matched to a gene: 10. This CDR3 has 15 amino acids. The CDR3 nucleotides are TGTGCCAGCAGCCCGACAGGGGCCTTACGAACTGAAGCTTTCTTT. It encodes CASSPTGALRTEAFF.